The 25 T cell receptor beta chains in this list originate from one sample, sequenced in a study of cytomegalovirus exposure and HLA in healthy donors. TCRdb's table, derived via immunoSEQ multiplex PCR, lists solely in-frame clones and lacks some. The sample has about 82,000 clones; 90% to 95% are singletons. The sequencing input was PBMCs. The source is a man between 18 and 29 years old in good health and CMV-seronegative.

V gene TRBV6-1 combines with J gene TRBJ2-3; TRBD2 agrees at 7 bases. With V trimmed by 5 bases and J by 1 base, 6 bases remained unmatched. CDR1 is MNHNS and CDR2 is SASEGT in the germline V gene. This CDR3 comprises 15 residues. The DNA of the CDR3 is TGTGCCAGCAGTAGAAGCGGGGTGGGCACAGATACGCAGTATTTT. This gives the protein CASSRSGVGTDTQYF.

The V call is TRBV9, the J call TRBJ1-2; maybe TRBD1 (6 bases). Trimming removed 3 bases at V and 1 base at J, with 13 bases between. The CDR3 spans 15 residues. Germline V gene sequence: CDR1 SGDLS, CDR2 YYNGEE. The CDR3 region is CASSGGQFINYGYTF. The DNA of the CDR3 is TGTGCCAGCAGCGGTGGACAGTTCATTAACTATGGCTACACCTTC. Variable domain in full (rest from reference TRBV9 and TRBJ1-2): DSGVTQTPKHLITATGQRVTLRCSPRSGDLSVYWYQQSLDQGLQFLIQYYNGEERAKGNILERFSAQQFPDLHSELNLSSLELGDSALYFCASSGGQFINYGYTFGSGTRLTVV.

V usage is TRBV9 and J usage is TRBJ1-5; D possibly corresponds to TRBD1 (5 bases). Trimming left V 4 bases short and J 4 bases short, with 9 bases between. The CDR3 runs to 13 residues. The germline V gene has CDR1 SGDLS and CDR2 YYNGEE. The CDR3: CASSRDSNQPQHF. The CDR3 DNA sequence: TGTGCCAGCAGCCGGGACTCAAATCAGCCCCAGCATTTT.

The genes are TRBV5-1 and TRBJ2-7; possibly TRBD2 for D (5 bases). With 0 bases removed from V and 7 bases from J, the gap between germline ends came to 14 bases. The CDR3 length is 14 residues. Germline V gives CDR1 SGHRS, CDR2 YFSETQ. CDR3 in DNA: TGCGCCAGCAGCTTGGACAATATGTCGGGGGAGCAGTACTTC. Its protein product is CASSLDNMSGEQYF.

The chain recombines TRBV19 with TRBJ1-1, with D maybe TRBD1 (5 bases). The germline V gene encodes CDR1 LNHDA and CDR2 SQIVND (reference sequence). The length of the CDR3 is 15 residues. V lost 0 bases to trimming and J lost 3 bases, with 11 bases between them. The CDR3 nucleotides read TGTGCCAGTAGTATAGATGGCGGAGGGGACACTGAAGCTTTCTTT. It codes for CASSIDGGGDTEAFF. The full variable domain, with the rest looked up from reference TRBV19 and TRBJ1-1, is DGGITQSPKYLFRKEGQNVTLSCEQNLNHDAMYWYRQDPGQGLRLIYYSQIVNDFQKGDIAEGYSVSREKKESFPLTVTSAQKNPTAFYLCASSIDGGGDTEAFFGQGTRLTVV.

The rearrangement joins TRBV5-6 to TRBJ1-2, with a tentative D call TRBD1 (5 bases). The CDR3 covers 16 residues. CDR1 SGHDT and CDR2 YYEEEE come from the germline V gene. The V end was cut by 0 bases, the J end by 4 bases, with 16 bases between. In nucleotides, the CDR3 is TGTGCCAGCAGCTTGGTAGGCGGGTTCGGGGGCTATGGCTACACCTTC. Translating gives CASSLVGGFGGYGYTF.

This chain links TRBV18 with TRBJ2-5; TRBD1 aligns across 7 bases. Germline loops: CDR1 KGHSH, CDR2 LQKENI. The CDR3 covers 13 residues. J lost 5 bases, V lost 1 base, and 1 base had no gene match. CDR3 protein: CASSPQGAETQYF. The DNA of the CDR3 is TGTGCCAGCTCACCACAGGGGGCTGAGACCCAGTACTTC.

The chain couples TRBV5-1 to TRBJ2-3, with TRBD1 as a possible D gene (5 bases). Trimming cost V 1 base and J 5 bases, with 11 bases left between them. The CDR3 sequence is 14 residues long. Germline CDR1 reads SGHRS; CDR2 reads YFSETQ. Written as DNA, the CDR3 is TGCGCCAGCAGCTTGCCCGGGCAGGGAGATACGCAGTATTTT. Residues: CASSLPGQGDTQYF. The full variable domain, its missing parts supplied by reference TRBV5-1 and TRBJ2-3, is KAGVTQTPRYLIKTRGQQVTLSCSPISGHRSVSWYQQTPGQGLQFLFEYFSETQRNKGNFPGRFSGRQFSNSRSEMNVSTLELGDSALYLCASSLPGQGDTQYFGPGTRLTVL.

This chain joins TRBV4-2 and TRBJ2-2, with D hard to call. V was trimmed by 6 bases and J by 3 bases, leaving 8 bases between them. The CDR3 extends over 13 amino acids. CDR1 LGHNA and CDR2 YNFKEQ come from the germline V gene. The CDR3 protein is CASRRYDTGELFF. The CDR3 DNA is TGTGCCAGCAGGCGGTACGACACCGGGGAGCTGTTTTTT.

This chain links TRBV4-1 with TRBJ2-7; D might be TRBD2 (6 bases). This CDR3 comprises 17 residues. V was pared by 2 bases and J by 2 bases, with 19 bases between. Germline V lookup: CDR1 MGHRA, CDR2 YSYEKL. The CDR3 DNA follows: TGCGCCAGCAGCCAATCCGACGGGGGAGCGTGGCCCTACGAGCAGTACTTC. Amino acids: CASSQSDGGAWPYEQYF.

CDR3 amino acids: CASSATGSSYNEQFF. Here the CDR3 DNA reads TGTGCCAGCAGTGCGACAGGGAGCTCCTACAATGAGCAGTTCTTC. The chain joins TRBV25-1 to TRBJ2-1; 7 nucleotides align to TRBD1. CDR3 length equals 15 residues. Germline V CDR1 and CDR2: MGHDK, SYGVNS. V was pared by 4 bases and J by 0 bases, with 3 bases of the junction left unmatched. Together with reference TRBV25-1 and TRBJ2-1, the CDR3 gives the full variable domain: EADIYQTPRYLVIGTGKKITLECSQTMGHDKMYWYQQDPGMELHLIHYSYGVNSTEKGDLSSESTVSRIRTEHFPLTLESARPSHTSQYLCASSATGSSYNEQFFGPGTRLTVL.

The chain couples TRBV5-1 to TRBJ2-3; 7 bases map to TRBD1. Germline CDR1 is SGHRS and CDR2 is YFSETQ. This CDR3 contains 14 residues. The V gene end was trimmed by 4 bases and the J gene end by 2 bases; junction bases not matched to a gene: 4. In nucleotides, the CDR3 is TGCGCCAGCAGCCCGGGACAGTACACAGATACGCAGTATTTT. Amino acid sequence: CASSPGQYTDTQYF.

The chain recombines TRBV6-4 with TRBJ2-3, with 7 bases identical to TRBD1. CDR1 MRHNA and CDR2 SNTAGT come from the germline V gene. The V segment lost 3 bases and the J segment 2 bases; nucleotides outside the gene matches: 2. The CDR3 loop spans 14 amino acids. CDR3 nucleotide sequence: TGTGCCAGCAGTGATACAGGGGACACAGATACGCAGTATTTT. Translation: CASSDTGDTDTQYF.

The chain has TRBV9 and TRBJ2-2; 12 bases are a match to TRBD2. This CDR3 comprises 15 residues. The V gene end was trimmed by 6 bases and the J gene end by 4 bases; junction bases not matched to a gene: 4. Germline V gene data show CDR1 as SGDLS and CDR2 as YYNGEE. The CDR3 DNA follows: TGTGCCAGCAAGAGACTAGCGGGAGCCACCGGGGAGCTGTTTTTT. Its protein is CASKRLAGATGELFF.

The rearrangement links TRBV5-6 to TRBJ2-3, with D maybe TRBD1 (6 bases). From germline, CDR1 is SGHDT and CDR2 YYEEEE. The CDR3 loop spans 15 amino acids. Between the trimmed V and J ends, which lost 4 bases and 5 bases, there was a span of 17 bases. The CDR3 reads CASSGRDTNQDTQYF. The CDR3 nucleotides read TGTGCCAGCAGCGGCCGGGACACAAACCAAGATACGCAGTATTTT.

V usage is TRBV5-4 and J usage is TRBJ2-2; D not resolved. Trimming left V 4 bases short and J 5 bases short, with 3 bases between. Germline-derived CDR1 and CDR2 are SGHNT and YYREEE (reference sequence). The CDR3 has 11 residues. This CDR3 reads CASSHTGELFF. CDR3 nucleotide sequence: TGTGCCAGCAGCCATACCGGGGAGCTGTTTTTT.

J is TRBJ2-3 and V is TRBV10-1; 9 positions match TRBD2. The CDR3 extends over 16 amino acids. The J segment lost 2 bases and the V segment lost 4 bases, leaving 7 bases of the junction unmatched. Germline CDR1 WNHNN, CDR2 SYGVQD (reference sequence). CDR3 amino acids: CASSARSGGNTDTQYF. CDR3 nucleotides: TGCGCCAGCAGTGCACGTAGCGGGGGCAACACAGATACGCAGTATTTT.

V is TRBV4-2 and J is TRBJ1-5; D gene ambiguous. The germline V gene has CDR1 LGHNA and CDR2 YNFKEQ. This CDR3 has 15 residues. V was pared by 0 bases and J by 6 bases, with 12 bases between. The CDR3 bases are TGTGCCAGCAGCCAAGAACTCGGGTTCAGTCAGCCCCAGCATTTT. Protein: CASSQELGFSQPQHF.

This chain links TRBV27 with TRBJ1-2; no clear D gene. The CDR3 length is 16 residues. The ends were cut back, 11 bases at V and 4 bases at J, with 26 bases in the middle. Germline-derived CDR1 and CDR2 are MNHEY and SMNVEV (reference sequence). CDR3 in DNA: TGTGCCGTCTGTAAGATTTCCGGTCCCTCCATCTATGGCTACACCTTC. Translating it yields CAVCKISGPSIYGYTF.

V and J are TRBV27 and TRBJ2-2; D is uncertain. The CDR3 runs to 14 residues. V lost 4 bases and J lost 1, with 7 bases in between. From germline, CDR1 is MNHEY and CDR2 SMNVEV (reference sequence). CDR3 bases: TGTGCCAGCAGTTCGGTGCGGAACACCGGGGAGCTGTTTTTT. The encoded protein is CASSSVRNTGELFF.

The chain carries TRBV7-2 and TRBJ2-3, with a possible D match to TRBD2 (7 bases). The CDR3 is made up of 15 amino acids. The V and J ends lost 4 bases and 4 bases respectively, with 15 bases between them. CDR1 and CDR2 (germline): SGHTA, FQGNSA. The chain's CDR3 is CASSSGGPVADTQYF. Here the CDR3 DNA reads TGTGCCAGCAGCTCCGGGGGGCCGGTCGCAGATACGCAGTATTTT.

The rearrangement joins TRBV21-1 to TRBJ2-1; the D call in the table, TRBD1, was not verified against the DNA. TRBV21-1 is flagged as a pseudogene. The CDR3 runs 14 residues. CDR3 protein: CASPTTGRSNEQFF. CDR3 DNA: TGTGCCAGCCCAACGACAGGGAGAAGCAATGAGCAGTTCTTC.

The CDR3 sequence: CASSDEGDGYYGYTF. CDR3 DNA: TGTGCCAGCAGTGACGAGGGGGACGGATACTATGGCTACACCTTC. The chain is built from TRBV6-4 and TRBJ1-2, with a tentative D call TRBD1 (6 bases). CDR3 length: 15 amino acids. V lost 2 bases, J lost 3 bases, and 13 bases lay in between. Germline V gives CDR1 MRHNA, CDR2 SNTAGT.

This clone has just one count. The CDR3 loop is CASSQERQGNYGYTF. The CDR3 DNA follows: TGTGCCAGCAGCCAAGAACGTCAGGGGAACTATGGCTACACCTTC. V gene TRBV4-2 combines with J gene TRBJ1-2, with a possible D match to TRBD1 (6 bases). The CDR3 has 15 amino acids. Germline CDR1 LGHNA, CDR2 YNFKEQ. Trimming shortened V by 0 bases and J by 2 bases, and 10 bases separated the two germline ends.

The CDR3 DNA is TGTGCCAGCAGCTTAGTGCGGGGGGCCTACGAGCAGTACTTC. This codes for CASSLVRGAYEQYF. The genes are TRBV7-2 and TRBJ2-7; 8 bases map to TRBD2. The CDR3 is made up of 14 amino acids. After removal of 1 base from V and 2 bases from J, the junction contained 1 base not matched to a gene. CDR1 SGHTA and CDR2 FQGNSA come from the germline V gene.